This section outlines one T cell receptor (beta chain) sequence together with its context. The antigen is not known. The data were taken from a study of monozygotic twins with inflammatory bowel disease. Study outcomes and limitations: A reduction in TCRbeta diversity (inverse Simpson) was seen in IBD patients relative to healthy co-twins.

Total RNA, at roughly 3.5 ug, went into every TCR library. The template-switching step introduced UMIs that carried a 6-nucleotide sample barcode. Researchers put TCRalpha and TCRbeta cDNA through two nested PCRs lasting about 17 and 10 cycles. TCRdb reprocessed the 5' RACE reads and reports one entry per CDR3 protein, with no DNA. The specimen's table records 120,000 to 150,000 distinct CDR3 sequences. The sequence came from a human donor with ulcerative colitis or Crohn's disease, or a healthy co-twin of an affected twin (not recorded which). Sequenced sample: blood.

The CDR3 loop is CASRPGLAGDNEQFF. The genes are TRBV5-4 and TRBJ2-1; TCRdb outputs TRBD2, but without DNA this stays unchecked. In germline, CDR1 is SGHNT, CDR2 YYREEE (reference sequence). This CDR3 has 15 residues.